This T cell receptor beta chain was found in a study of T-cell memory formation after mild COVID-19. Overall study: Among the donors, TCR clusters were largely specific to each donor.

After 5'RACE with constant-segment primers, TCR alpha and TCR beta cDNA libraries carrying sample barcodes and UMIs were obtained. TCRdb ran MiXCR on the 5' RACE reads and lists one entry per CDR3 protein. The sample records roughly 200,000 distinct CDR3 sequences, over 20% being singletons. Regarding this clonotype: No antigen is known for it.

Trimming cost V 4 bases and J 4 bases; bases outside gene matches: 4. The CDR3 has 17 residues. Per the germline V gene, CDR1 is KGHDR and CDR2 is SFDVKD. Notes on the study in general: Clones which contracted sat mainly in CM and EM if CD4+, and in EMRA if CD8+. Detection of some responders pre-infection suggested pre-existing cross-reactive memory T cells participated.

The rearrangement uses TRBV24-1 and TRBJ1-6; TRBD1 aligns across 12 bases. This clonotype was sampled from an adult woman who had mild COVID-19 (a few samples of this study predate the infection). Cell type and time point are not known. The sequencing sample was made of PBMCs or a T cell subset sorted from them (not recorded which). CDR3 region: CATSDRDRGPYNSPLHF. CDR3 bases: TGTGCCACCAGTGACCGGGACAGGGGGCCATATAATTCACCCCTCCACTTT.